The present entry profiles one T cell receptor beta chain with its context. Its antigen is undetermined. This sample was included in a study of shared clonotypes between healthy human individuals. Study results and caveats: Relative to their counterparts shared across all four donors, non-shared clonotypes exhibited diminished generation probabilities.

Germline CDR1 is DFQATT and CDR2 is SNEGSKA (reference sequence). The CDR3 contains 11 residues. Trimming cost V 8 bases and J 5 bases, with 12 bases left between them. TCRdb's copy holds only in-frame clones and misses some; the assay was immunoSEQ multiplex PCR. The sample holds 550,000 to 800,000 clones; less than 85% are singletons and the top ten take around 1.6%. This rearrangement joins TRBV20-1 to TRBJ2-5, with D possibly being TRBD2 (5 bases). This clonotype was obtained from a woman in her 30s in good health. The specimen was memory CD4+ T cells sorted from blood. As to subset: CD45RA-negative fraction. The DNA for the CDR3 is TGCAGTATACGGGGTAGGGAGACCCAGTACTTC. Its translation is CSIRGRETQYF.